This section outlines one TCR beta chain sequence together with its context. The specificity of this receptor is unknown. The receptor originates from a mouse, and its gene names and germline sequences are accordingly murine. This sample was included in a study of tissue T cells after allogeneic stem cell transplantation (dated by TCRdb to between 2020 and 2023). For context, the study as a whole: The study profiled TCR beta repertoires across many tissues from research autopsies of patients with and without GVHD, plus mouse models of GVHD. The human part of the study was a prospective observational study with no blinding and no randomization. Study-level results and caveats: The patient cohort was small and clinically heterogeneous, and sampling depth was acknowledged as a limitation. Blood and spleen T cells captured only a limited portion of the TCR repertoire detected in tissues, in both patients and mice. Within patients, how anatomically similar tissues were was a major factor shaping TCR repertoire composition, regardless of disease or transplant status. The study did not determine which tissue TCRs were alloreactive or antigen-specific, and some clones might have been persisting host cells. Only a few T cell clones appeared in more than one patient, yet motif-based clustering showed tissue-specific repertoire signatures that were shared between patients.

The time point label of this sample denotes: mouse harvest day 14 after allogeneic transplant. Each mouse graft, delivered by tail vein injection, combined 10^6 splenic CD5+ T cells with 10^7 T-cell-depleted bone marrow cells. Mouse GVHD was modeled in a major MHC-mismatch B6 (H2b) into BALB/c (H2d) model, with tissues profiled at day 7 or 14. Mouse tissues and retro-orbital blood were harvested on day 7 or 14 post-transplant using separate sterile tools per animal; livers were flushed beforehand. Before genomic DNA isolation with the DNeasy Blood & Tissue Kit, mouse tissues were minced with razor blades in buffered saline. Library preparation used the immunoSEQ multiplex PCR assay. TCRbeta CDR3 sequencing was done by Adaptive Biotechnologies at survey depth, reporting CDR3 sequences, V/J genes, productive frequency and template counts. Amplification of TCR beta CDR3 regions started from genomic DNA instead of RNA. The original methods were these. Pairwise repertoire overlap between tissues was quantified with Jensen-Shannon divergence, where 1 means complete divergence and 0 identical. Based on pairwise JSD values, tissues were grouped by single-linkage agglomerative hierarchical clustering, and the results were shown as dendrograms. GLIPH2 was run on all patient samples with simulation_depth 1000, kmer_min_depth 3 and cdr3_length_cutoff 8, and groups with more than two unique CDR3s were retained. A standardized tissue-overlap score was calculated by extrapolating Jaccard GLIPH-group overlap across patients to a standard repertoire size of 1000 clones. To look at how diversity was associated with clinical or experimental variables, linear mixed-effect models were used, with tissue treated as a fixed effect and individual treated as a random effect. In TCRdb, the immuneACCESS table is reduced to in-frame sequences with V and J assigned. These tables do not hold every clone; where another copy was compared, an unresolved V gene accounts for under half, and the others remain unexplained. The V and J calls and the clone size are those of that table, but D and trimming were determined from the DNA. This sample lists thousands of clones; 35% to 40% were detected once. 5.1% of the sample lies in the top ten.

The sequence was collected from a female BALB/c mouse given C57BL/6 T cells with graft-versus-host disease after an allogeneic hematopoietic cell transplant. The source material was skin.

The CDR3 region has the sequence CASSLIRGQNTLYF. The part of the CDR3 DNA that was read is TGTGCCAGCAGTCTGATCAGGGGTCAAAACACCTTGTAC. This chain is built from TRBV26 and TRBJ2-4; the D gene is perhaps TRBD1, from 5 matching bases. The DNA ends 1 residue before the CDR3 does, and the rest of the CDR3 is filled in from the germline J gene. The germline V gene (reference sequence) specifies KGHPV as CDR1 and FQNQEV as CDR2. Including cysteine and phenylalanine, the CDR3 has 14 amino acids. Of the CDR3's DNA, 39 bases were read; they are in frame from base 1. V and J lose 2 bases and 1 base, and a span of 7 bases separates them.